These 29 T cell receptor beta chains were sequenced from one sample in a study of naive and memory T cell subsets. Two oligonucleotides, mixed equimolar, formed the beta constant-region primer covering TRBC1 and TRBC2. Nested alpha and beta constant-region primers with the SP2 primer drove four PCR rounds on ligated cDNA. MiXCR was run by TCRdb on the UMI-ligation and nested PCR reads, yielding one entry per CDR3 protein. The sample contains 15,000 to 20,000 distinct CDR3 sequences, roughly 8.7% of which appear only once. The sample taken for sequencing was central memory CD8+ T cells from blood. These receptors originate from a human donor in good health.

This clonotype has a count of ten or more. The V and J genes are TRBV6-1 and TRBJ1-3; possible D gene TRBD1, 6 bases. The length of the CDR3 is 14 residues. V was pared by 5 bases and J by 0 bases, with 8 bases between. Germline V CDR1 and CDR2: MNHNS, SASEGT. The CDR3: CASSSTGSGNTIYF. The CDR3 DNA reads as TGTGCCAGCAGTTCGACAGGCTCTGGAAACACCATATATTTT.

There are a few counts of this clonotype. The V gene is TRBV4-1, the J gene TRBJ1-1, with D possibly TRBD1 on 6 matching bases. The germline CDR1 and CDR2 sequences are MGHRA and YSYEKL. Trimming cost V 1 base and J 5 bases, with 11 bases left between them. The CDR3 runs to 14 residues. CDR3 coding DNA: TGCGCCAGCAGCCAAGGAACAGGGACGACTGAAGCTTTCTTT. Amino acids: CASSQGTGTTEAFF.

The chain recombines TRBV24-1 with TRBJ1-2; D is unclear. Per the germline V gene, CDR1 is KGHDR and CDR2 is SFDVKD. The CDR3 runs to 14 residues. Trimming cost V 1 base and J 8 bases, with 13 bases left between them. The CDR3 here is CATSDFKVYGGYTF. The CDR3 DNA reads as TGTGCCACCAGTGATTTCAAGGTCTATGGAGGCTACACCTTC.

The chain recombines TRBV20-1 with TRBJ1-5; 7 positions agree with TRBD1. V lost 6 bases, J lost 1 base, and 9 bases stayed unmatched. This CDR3 contains 15 residues. CDR1 and CDR2 (germline): DFQATT, SNEGSKA (reference sequence). The CDR3 loop is CSATQGEASNQPQHF. DNA for the CDR3: TGCAGTGCCACCCAGGGGGAGGCGAGCAATCAGCCCCAGCATTTT.

There are many counts of this clonotype. V gene TRBV10-1 combines with J gene TRBJ2-2; TRBD2 matches 14 bases. The CDR3 sequence is 19 residues long. The J segment lost 2 bases and the V segment lost 9 bases, leaving 14 bases of the junction unmatched. Germline values: CDR1 WNHNN, CDR2 SYGVQD (reference sequence). CDR3 DNA: TGCGCCAGTCCATTGGGGGGACTAGCGGGGGCGCTAAACACCGGGGAGCTGTTTTTT. Protein sequence: CASPLGGLAGALNTGELFF.

This clonotype was seen at least ten times. The V gene is TRBV6-2 or TRBV6-3, the J gene TRBJ1-5; D ambiguous. Germline V gene data show CDR1 as MNHEY and CDR2 as SVGEGT. This CDR3 region has 15 residues. Trimming left V 1 base short and J 6 bases short, with 13 bases between. The CDR3 DNA sequence: TGTGCCAGCAGTTACTTACCGGATAGCGGTCAGCCCCAGCATTTT. Its protein is CASSYLPDSGQPQHF.

This clonotype was observed a handful of times. CDR3 in amino acids: CASSEESSGAKNIQYF. CDR3 bases: TGTGCCAGCAGTGAAGAGTCTAGCGGAGCCAAAAACATTCAGTACTTC. This chain joins TRBV6-1 and TRBJ2-4, with 7 bases matching TRBD2. Germline V gene lookup returns CDR1 MNHNS and CDR2 SASEGT. After removal of 1 base from V and 0 bases from J, the junction contained 3 bases not matched to a gene. This CDR3 comprises 16 residues.

The V call is TRBV6-2 or TRBV6-3, the J call TRBJ1-2; tentatively, D is TRBD1 (5 bases). Trimming took 7 bases from V and 4 from J, leaving 16 bases between them. Germline CDR1 and CDR2: MNHEY and SVGEGT. This CDR3 is built from 14 residues. The CDR3 is CASNSDSNIYGYTF. CDR3 bases: TGTGCCAGCAACTCAGACAGCAACATCTATGGCTACACCTTC.

This clonotype is deemed medium-sized (0.01 to 0.1%). The chain couples TRBV10-3 to TRBJ1-2; tentatively, D is TRBD1 (5 bases). Germline V CDR1 and CDR2: ENHRY, SYGVKD. CDR3 length: 13 residues. Trimming stripped 10 bases from V and 3 bases from J, with 15 bases between. The CDR3 sequence: CATRGGKDYGYTF. The CDR3 DNA reads TGTGCCACCCGGGGGGGGAAGGACTATGGCTACACCTTC.

This rearrangement joins TRBV12-3 or TRBV12-4 to TRBJ2-7; D not certain. The CDR3 contains 14 residues. The V end lost 3 bases, the J end lost 2 bases, and 11 bases lay between the germline ends. The CDR3 region has the DNA TGTGCCAGCAGTTTCGAACGGAGCCCCTACGAGCAGTACTTC. It yields the protein CASSFERSPYEQYF.

As concerns this clonotype: This could be a read error, since a much larger clone is one nucleotide away. The chain links TRBV6-5 to TRBJ2-2; D tentatively fits TRBD1 or TRBD2 (5 bases each). The CDR3 is 17 amino acids. Germline assignment: CDR1 MNHEY and CDR2 SVGAGI. CDR3 DNA: TGTGCCAGCAGTTACCCCCGGGACGGAACGAACACCGGGGAGCCGTTTTTT. Protein: CASSYPRDGTNTGEPFF.

This clonotype has a count of ten or more. The chain has TRBV7-8 and TRBJ1-2, with 7 bases fitting TRBD1. This CDR3 has 15 amino acids. Germline V CDR1 and CDR2: SGHVS, FQNEAQ. The V and J ends lost 1 base and 6 bases, in that order; junction bases with no gene match: 8. The CDR3 loop is CASSLVRGLIDGYTF. Here the CDR3 DNA reads TGTGCCAGCAGCTTAGTTAGGGGGCTCATAGATGGCTACACCTTC.

Relative to its sample, this clonotype is medium-sized. The J gene is TRBJ1-4, the V gene TRBV4-2; D perhaps matches TRBD1 (6 bases). The length of the CDR3 is 16 residues. V was clipped by 3 bases and J by 5 bases, with 16 bases between them. Germline CDR1 reads LGHNA; CDR2 reads YNFKEQ. Here the CDR3 reads CASSQKTGSGNEKLFF. The CDR3 region has the DNA TGTGCCAGCAGCCAGAAAACAGGGTCGGGGAATGAAAAACTGTTTTTT.

The chain links TRBV12-3 or TRBV12-4 to TRBJ2-7; D not certain. V was trimmed by 5 bases and J by 4 bases, leaving 6 bases between them. The CDR3 is made up of 11 amino acids. The CDR3 DNA reads as TGTGCCAGCAGTCCCGCGTACGAGCAGTACTTC. It encodes CASSPAYEQYF.

This clonotype was found a few times. The gene calls are TRBV4-3 and TRBJ2-7; the D call may be TRBD1 or TRBD2 (5 bases each). V dropped 1 base and J dropped 0 bases, with 13 bases sitting between them. From germline, CDR1 is LGHNA and CDR2 YSLEER. This CDR3 contains 16 residues. For the CDR3, the DNA is TGCGCCAGCAGCCAAGGACCGAGGGGACGCTCCTACGAGCAGTACTTC. It yields the protein CASSQGPRGRSYEQYF.

The chain uses TRBV4-3 and TRBJ2-1; D gene ambiguous. V was cut by 1 base and J by 5 bases, with 12 bases left in between. The CDR3 consists of 15 residues. CDR1 is LGHNA and CDR2 is YSLEER in the germline V gene. The CDR3 nucleotides are TGCGCCAGCAGCCAAGCCGAGGCGGCAAACAATGAGCAGTTCTTC. Encoded protein: CASSQAEAANNEQFF.

In DNA form, the CDR3 reads TGTGCCAGTAGTATATTGGTCTGGGGGTCCTACAATGAGCAGTTCTTC. Translated: CASSILVWGSYNEQFF. V gene TRBV19 combines with J gene TRBJ2-1; D assignment may be TRBD1 or TRBD2 (5 bases each). V lost 2 bases and J lost 1, with 12 bases in between. CDR3 length: 16 residues. Germline V gene data show CDR1 as LNHDA and CDR2 as SQIVND (reference sequence).

The chain has TRBV12-3 or TRBV12-4 and TRBJ1-2, with 9 bases that match TRBD1. This CDR3 comprises 13 residues. Trimming took 6 bases from V and 7 from J; bases not matched to a gene: 6. The CDR3 DNA follows: TGTGCCAGCAGCCTTACAGGGGGCACTGGCTACACCTTC. Translation gives CASSLTGGTGYTF.

This clonotype was observed at least ten times. The V and J genes are TRBV6-2 or TRBV6-3 and TRBJ1-1; D not certain. The CDR3 length is 13 residues. Trimming cost V 2 bases and J 1 base, with 5 bases left between them. Germline assignment: CDR1 MNHEY and CDR2 SVGEGT. The CDR3 protein is CASSYGENTEAFF. CDR3 nucleotides: TGTGCCAGCAGTTACGGGGAGAACACTGAAGCTTTCTTT.

This chain connects TRBV10-3 to TRBJ2-4; tentative D call: TRBD1 (7 bases). The germline V and J ends were trimmed by 0 bases and 8 bases, with 14 bases remaining between them. Germline values: CDR1 ENHRY, CDR2 SYGVKD. The CDR3 has 15 residues. The CDR3 spells CAISESLDREDIQYF. The CDR3 DNA is TGTGCCATCAGTGAGTCGTTAGACAGGGAGGACATTCAGTACTTC.

This clonotype showed up just a few times. The chain couples TRBV3-1 to TRBJ2-2, with D maybe TRBD2 (5 bases). The length of the CDR3 is 14 residues. Germline V gene lookup returns CDR1 LGHDT and CDR2 YNNKEL (reference sequence). Trimming shortened V by 3 bases and J by 2 bases, and 7 bases separated the two germline ends. CDR3 loop: CASSHEGNTGELFF. The CDR3 nucleotides are TGTGCCAGCAGCCACGAGGGTAACACCGGGGAGCTGTTTTTT.

The rearrangement joins TRBV12-3 or TRBV12-4 to TRBJ2-1, with D hard to call. This CDR3 spans 11 amino acids. V shed 3 bases and J shed 6 bases, with 3 bases lying between them. In DNA, the CDR3 is TGTGCCAGCAGTTTCCCCAATGAGCAGTTCTTC. Translated, it gives CASSFPNEQFF.

The chain employs TRBV30 and TRBJ2-7, with D possibly called TRBD1 or TRBD2 (5 bases each). Deletions cut 3 bases from V and 4 bases from J, with 13 bases between. The germline CDR1 and CDR2 sequences are GTSNPN and SVGIG (reference sequence). The CDR3 length is 13 residues. CDR3 sequence (DNA): TGTGCCTGGAGATCAGGGACGGGGTACGAGCAGTACTTC. It encodes CAWRSGTGYEQYF.

This clonotype occurred a few times. V and J are TRBV7-2 and TRBJ2-7; D is perhaps TRBD1 (6 bases). The CDR3 spans 15 residues. Trimming stripped 3 bases from V and 1 base from J, with 13 bases between. CDR1 SGHTA and CDR2 FQGNSA come from the germline V gene. The CDR3 reads CASSLTLQGSYEQYF. The CDR3 DNA is TGTGCCAGCAGCTTGACCTTACAGGGATCCTACGAGCAGTACTTC.

The chain couples TRBV2 to TRBJ1-1; D gene unclear. V was pared by 5 bases and J by 0 bases, with 19 bases between. CDR1 SNHLY and CDR2 FYNNEI come from the germline V gene. CDR3 length: 17 amino acids. CDR3 sequence (DNA): TGTGCCAGCAGTCGGCGAAGGGTGAGGGTTATGAACACTGAAGCTTTCTTT. Translated, it gives CASSRRRVRVMNTEAFF.

This clonotype counts as large. The chain combines TRBV18 with TRBJ2-5, with D possibly being TRBD2 (5 bases). This CDR3 region has 13 residues. Germline V gene data show CDR1 as KGHSH and CDR2 as LQKENI. The V gene lost 3 bases and the J gene lost 7 bases, with 12 bases spanning the gap. The CDR3 coding sequence is TGTGCCAGCTCACCGGAGGACCGGGGGACCCAGTACTTC. Translated, it gives CASSPEDRGTQYF. Looking up the rest from reference TRBV18 and TRBJ2-5 gives the full variable domain: NAGVMQNPRHLVRRRGQEARLRCSPMKGHSHVYWYRQLPEEGLKFMVYLQKENIIDESGMPKERFSAEFPKEGPSILRIQQVVRGDSAAYFCASSPEDRGTQYFGPGTRLLVL.

This clonotype was observed at least ten times. The rearrangement links TRBV19 to TRBJ2-2; possible D gene TRBD2, 6 bases. This CDR3 spans 15 amino acids. Germline CDR1 LNHDA, CDR2 SQIVND (reference sequence). V gave up 4 bases and J gave up 0 bases, with 9 bases separating them. CDR3 in amino acids: CASSTGEANTGELFF. The CDR3 DNA follows: TGTGCCAGTAGTACGGGGGAAGCGAACACCGGGGAGCTGTTTTTT. Combining the CDR3 with reference TRBV19 and TRBJ2-2 gives the whole variable domain DGGITQSPKYLFRKEGQNVTLSCEQNLNHDAMYWYRQDPGQGLRLIYYSQIVNDFQKGDIAEGYSVSREKKESFPLTVTSAQKNPTAFYLCASSTGEANTGELFFGEGSRLTVL.

The sample holds many counts of this clonotype. CDR3 amino acids: CSASNLQDLRGDTQYF. The DNA of the CDR3 is TGCAGTGCTAGCAACCTCCAGGACCTCCGAGGGGATACGCAGTATTTT. J is TRBJ2-3 and V is TRBV20-1; D is perhaps TRBD2 (5 bases). CDR3 length: 16 amino acids. Germline V gene sequence: CDR1 DFQATT, CDR2 SNEGSKA (reference sequence). Trimming shortened V by 3 bases and J by 6 bases, and 22 bases separated the two germline ends.

This chain uses TRBV24-1 with TRBJ2-1; TRBD2 agrees at 7 bases. This CDR3 spans 15 amino acids. Germline CDR1 is KGHDR and CDR2 is SFDVKD. V shed 5 bases and J 0 bases; nucleotides not matched to a gene: 3. For the CDR3, the DNA is TGTGCCACCAGTGGGGGGGGGTCCTCCTACAATGAGCAGTTCTTC. Translated: CATSGGGSSYNEQFF.